This T cell receptor beta chain was found in a study of cytomegalovirus exposure and HLA in healthy donors. General observations from the study: Researchers reported in a later analysis that a missense DCLRE1C variant was tied to TCR beta V- and J-gene trimming. A likely sequencing artifact accounted for one observed cluster of highly shared sequence variants.

Germline assignment: CDR1 SGHTA and CDR2 FQGNSA. V was trimmed by 1 base and J by 0 bases, leaving 13 bases between them. The CDR3 runs to 16 residues. The donors gave bone marrow, and they were healthy. The study ran its PCR with 60 Vbeta and 13 Jbeta primers. Sequenced by immunoSEQ multiplex PCR; TCRdb stores in-frame clones only, minus some. The table includes about 170,000 clones, just under 80% detected once. In the case of this clone: Antigen unknown.

This TCR was sampled from a woman aged 50 to 60 in good health and CMV-seropositive. V usage is TRBV7-2 and J usage is TRBJ2-7; D possibly corresponds to TRBD1 (6 bases). The source material was PBMCs. The CDR3: CASSLVGDRSSYEQYF. The CDR3 DNA reads TGTGCCAGCAGCTTAGTGGGTGACAGGAGCTCCTACGAGCAGTACTTC. Variable domain in full (rest from reference TRBV7-2 and TRBJ2-7): GAGVSQSPSNKVTEKGKDVELRCDPISGHTALYWYRQSLGQGLEFLIYFQGNSAPDKSGLPSDRFSAERTGGSVSTLTIQRTQQEDSAVYLCASSLVGDRSSYEQYFGPGTRLTVT.